The 10 T cell receptor beta chains below come from one sample, sequenced in a study of T cells in Graves' hyperthyroidism and ophthalmopathy. The source material, RNA transcripts, was used to amplify TCR beta CDR3 regions. A set of HTBI primers served as the primers for a first-round RT-PCR of the TCR CDR3. MiXCR, applied by TCRdb to the multiplex PCR reads, yields one record per CDR3 protein. The sample yields a few hundred thousand distinct CDR3 sequences, more than 15% seen once. Sequencing was carried out using blood. The receptors stem from a woman in her forties with Graves' ophthalmopathy.

The V call is TRBV29-1, the J call TRBJ2-5; 10 bases agree with TRBD2. The CDR3 extends over 14 amino acids. V lost 7 bases, J lost 0 bases, and 5 bases stayed unmatched. The germline gives CDR1 SQVTM, CDR2 ANQGSEA. The CDR3 DNA follows: TGCAGCGCCCGTAGCGGGGGGTACCAAGAGACCCAGTACTTC. It codes for CSARSGGYQETQYF.

The genes are TRBV2 and TRBJ2-7; a weak D match, TRBD1 (5 bases). Trimming took off 8 bases at V and 0 bases at J, with 11 bases between the two ends. CDR1 is SNHLY, CDR2 FYNNEI, per germline. The length of the CDR3 is 13 residues. CDR3 nucleotides: TGTGCCAGCGGGGCAGGGAACTCCTACGAGCAGTACTTC. Translation gives CASGAGNSYEQYF.

The chain is built from TRBV10-3 and TRBJ2-5; the match to TRBD2 covers 8 bases. The length of the CDR3 is 13 residues. Germline lookup yields CDR1 ENHRY and CDR2 SYGVKD. The V segment lost 6 bases and the J segment 5 bases; nucleotides outside the gene matches: 5. The DNA of the CDR3 is TGTGCCATCAGGGCGGCGGGGGGTGAGACCCAGTACTTC. As protein: CAIRAAGGETQYF.

This clonotype was observed many times. The V gene is TRBV6-2 or TRBV6-3, the J gene TRBJ1-1, with unresolved D. The V and J ends lost 10 bases and 5 bases respectively, with 14 bases between them. The germline V gene encodes CDR1 MNHEY and CDR2 SVGEGT. The CDR3 loop spans 12 amino acids. CDR3: CATSLAETEAFF. For the CDR3, the DNA is TGTGCCACCTCCCTGGCGGAAACTGAAGCTTTCTTT.

The CDR3 loop reads CASRRAAISNQPQHF. DNA for the CDR3: TGTGCCAGCAGACGGGCCGCGATTTCCAATCAGCCCCAGCATTTT. The chain links TRBV6-1 to TRBJ1-5; D unresolved. V lost 6 bases and J lost 3, with 15 bases in between. This CDR3 has 15 residues. The germline V gene encodes CDR1 MNHNS and CDR2 SASEGT.

In this sample, this clonotype turned up a few times. This chain connects TRBV5-1 to TRBJ1-2, with a tentative D call TRBD1 (6 bases). Between the trimmed V and J ends, which lost 2 bases and 2 bases, there was a span of 10 bases. There are 14 residues in the CDR3. The germline V gene has CDR1 SGHRS and CDR2 YFSETQ. Here the CDR3 reads CASSFAQGNYGYTF. The CDR3 DNA reads as TGCGCCAGCAGCTTTGCTCAGGGGAACTATGGCTACACCTTC.

This clonotype was seen a few times. The chain has TRBV7-8 and TRBJ2-7, with TRBD1 matching 9 bases. CDR3 length: 13 residues. The germline V gene has CDR1 SGHVS and CDR2 FQNEAQ. Trimming at V came to 1 base and at J to 12 bases, leaving 7 bases not matched to a gene. CDR3 sequence: CASSLDYRGRMYF. CDR3 DNA sequence: TGTGCCAGCAGCTTAGATTACAGGGGGCGCATGTACTTC.

This clonotype was detected a few times. The chain joins TRBV6-4 to TRBJ2-1, with 10 bases matching TRBD2. The J segment lost 6 bases and the V segment lost 3 bases, leaving 5 bases of the junction unmatched. Germline CDR1 is MRHNA and CDR2 is SNTAGT. This CDR3 spans 15 amino acids. The CDR3 sequence: CASSESGGASNEQFF. The CDR3 bases are TGTGCCAGCAGTGAGAGCGGGGGGGCCTCCAATGAGCAGTTCTTC.

This clonotype was recorded at least ten times. This chain connects TRBV3-1 to TRBJ2-5; D is perhaps TRBD2 (5 bases). Germline V lookup: CDR1 LGHDT, CDR2 YNNKEL (reference sequence). Trimming cost V 4 bases and J 2 bases, with 11 bases left between them. This CDR3 region has 14 residues. The CDR3 sequence: CASSPPTRQETQYF. The CDR3 DNA is TGTGCCAGCAGCCCTCCCACTAGACAAGAGACCCAGTACTTC.

CDR3 in DNA: TGCGCCAGCAGGGCGGGCCAGGGGTCCGTGAAAGGCTACACCTTC. Residues: CASRAGQGSVKGYTF. The rearrangement links TRBV5-1 to TRBJ1-2; D is possibly TRBD1 (6 bases). CDR1 and CDR2 from the germline V gene are SGHRS and YFSETQ. There are 15 residues in the CDR3. Trimming pared 5 bases from V and 8 bases from J, leaving 22 bases between.